The 5 T cell receptor beta chains below all came from one sample that was sequenced in a study of cytomegalovirus exposure and HLA in healthy donors. TCRdb's table, derived via immunoSEQ multiplex PCR, lists solely in-frame clones and lacks some. This table holds about 63,000 clones, around 89% found once. Sequencing used PBMCs. The receptor set was obtained from a young woman in good health and CMV-seronegative.

The genes are TRBV28 and TRBJ2-2; D is perhaps TRBD1 (6 bases). The V end was cut by 0 bases, the J end by 1 base, with 15 bases between. The CDR3 runs to 18 residues. The germline gives CDR1 MDHEN, CDR2 SYDVKM. DNA for the CDR3: TGTGCCAGCAGTTTATGGACTTCAGGGGCCCAGAACACCGGGGAGCTGTTTTTT. Translated, it gives CASSLWTSGAQNTGELFF. Variable domain in full (rest from reference TRBV28 and TRBJ2-2): DVKVTQSSRYLVKRTGEKVFLECVQDMDHENMFWYRQDPGLGLRLIYFSYDVKMKEKGDIPEGYSVSREKKERFSLILESASTNQTSMYLCASSLWTSGAQNTGELFFGEGSRLTVL.

This clone was counted a single time. The gene calls are TRBV10-3 and TRBJ1-1, with TRBD1 as a possible D gene (5 bases). V lost 2 bases to trimming and J lost 4 bases, with 11 bases between them. This CDR3 has 14 residues. From germline, CDR1 is ENHRY and CDR2 SYGVKD. The chain's CDR3 is CAISEGRQGTEAFF. In nucleotides, the CDR3 is TGTGCCATCAGTGAGGGGCGGCAGGGCACTGAAGCTTTCTTT.

CDR3 sequence (DNA): TGTGCCAGCAGTTACTCCCCAGGGTTCTATGGCTACACCTTC. Translated: CASSYSPGFYGYTF. This chain connects TRBV6-6 to TRBJ1-2, with D perhaps TRBD1 (5 bases). The germline V gene has CDR1 MNHNY and CDR2 SVGAGI (reference sequence). Trimming removed 0 bases from V and 4 bases from J, with 9 bases in between. CDR3 length: 14 amino acids.

The J gene is TRBJ2-1, the V gene TRBV30; 13 nucleotides align to TRBD2. The CDR3 contains 15 residues. Germline CDR1 is GTSNPN and CDR2 is SVGIG (reference sequence). The V segment lost 3 bases and the J segment 10 bases; nucleotides outside the gene matches: 9. The CDR3 loop reads CAWRRTSGGAQEQFF. CDR3 coding DNA: TGTGCCTGGAGAAGGACTAGCGGGGGAGCCCAGGAGCAGTTCTTC.

The chain is built from TRBV11-3 and TRBJ2-1, with 8 nucleotides matching TRBD2. Germline lookup yields CDR1 SGHNT and CDR2 YENEEA. This CDR3 is 16 amino acids long. V trimming: 0 bases; J trimming: 7 bases; junction bases outside the gene matches: 8. The CDR3 DNA is TGTGCCAGCAGCTTAGAGGGCGGGGGGCAAAGAAATGAGCAGTTCTTC. As protein: CASSLEGGGQRNEQFF. The whole variable domain, filled in from reference TRBV11-3 and TRBJ2-1, reads EAGVVQSPRYKIIEKKQPVAFWCNPISGHNTLYWYLQNLGQGPELLIRYENEEAVDDSQLPKDRFSAERLKGVDSTLKIQPAELGDSAVYLCASSLEGGGQRNEQFFGPGTRLTVL.